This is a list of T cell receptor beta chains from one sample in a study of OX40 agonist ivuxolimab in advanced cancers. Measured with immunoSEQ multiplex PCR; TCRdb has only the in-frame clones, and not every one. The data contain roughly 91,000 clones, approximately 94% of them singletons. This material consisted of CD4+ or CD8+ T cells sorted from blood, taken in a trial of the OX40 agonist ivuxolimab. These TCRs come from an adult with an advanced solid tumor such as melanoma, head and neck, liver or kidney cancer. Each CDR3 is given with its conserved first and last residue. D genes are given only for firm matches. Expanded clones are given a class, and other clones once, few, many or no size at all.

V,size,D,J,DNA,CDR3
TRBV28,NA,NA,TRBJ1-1,TGTGCCAGCAGGCTCGGGAACACTGAAGCTTTCTTT,CASRLGNTEAFF
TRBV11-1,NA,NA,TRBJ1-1,TGTGCCAGCAGCCCTGTCGGACAGTACAGTTTGAACACTGAAGCTTTCTTT,CASSPVGQYSLNTEAFF
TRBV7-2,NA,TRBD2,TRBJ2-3,TGTGCCAGCAGCTATTTAGCGGGAGGGCCTTCAGATACGCAGTATTTT,CASSYLAGGPSDTQYF
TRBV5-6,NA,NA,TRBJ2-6,TGTGCCAGCAGCCCGCCCGGGGCCAACGTCCTGACTTTC,CASSPPGANVLTF
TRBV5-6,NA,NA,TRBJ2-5,TGTGCCAGCAGCTTGGTATGGGGCCAGGGGAGCCCTAAAGAGACCCAGTACTTC,CASSLVWGQGSPKETQYF
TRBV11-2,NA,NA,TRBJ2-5,TGTGCCAGCAGCCCCGCCCCCGCGGGCGGGGAAGAGACCCAGTACTTC,CASSPAPAGGEETQYF
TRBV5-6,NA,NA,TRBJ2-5,TGTGCCAGCAGCTTGGCCGTCTTGGAGACCCAGTACTTC,CASSLAVLETQYF
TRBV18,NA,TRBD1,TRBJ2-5,TGTGCCAGCTCACCTCCAGGGGGCGCGCAGGAGACCCAGTACTTC,CASSPPGGAQETQYF
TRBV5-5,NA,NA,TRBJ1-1,TGTGCCAGCAGCTCCCCGCAGATTCTGAACACTGAAGCTTTCTTT,CASSSPQILNTEAFF
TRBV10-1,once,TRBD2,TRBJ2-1,TGCGCCAGCAGTGAAGTAGCGGGGGGGCCTAATGAGCAGTTCTTC,CASSEVAGGPNEQFF
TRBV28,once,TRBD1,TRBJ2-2,TGTGCCAGCACATCTTTGGACAGGGCGACGAACACCGGGGAGCTGTTTTTT,CASTSLDRATNTGELFF
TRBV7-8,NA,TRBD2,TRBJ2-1,TGTGCCAGCAGCACGCTAGCGGGGGCCTACAATGAGCAGTTCTTC,CASSTLAGAYNEQFF
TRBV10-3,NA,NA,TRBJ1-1,TGTGCCATCAGTGAGGTGGGTATGAACACTGAAGCTTTCTTT,CAISEVGMNTEAFF
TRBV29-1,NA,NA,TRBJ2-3,TGCAGCGTTAAATCCGATCCAGATACGCAGTATTTT,CSVKSDPDTQYF
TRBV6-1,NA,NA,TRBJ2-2,TGTGCCAGCACTCCGACTTGGACAGTCGGGGAGCTGTTTTTT,CASTPTWTVGELFF
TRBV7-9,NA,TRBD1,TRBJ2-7,TGTGCCAGCAGCCCTAACCCAGGGGGACAGTACTTC,CASSPNPGGQYF
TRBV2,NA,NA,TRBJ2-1,TGTGCCAGCAGGCCCTGGCTGGGGGGAGAGTACAATGAGCAGTTCTTC,CASRPWLGGEYNEQFF
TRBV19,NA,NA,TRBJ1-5,TGTGCCAGTAGCGGGGGTTATCAGCCCCAGCATTTT,CASSGGYQPQHF
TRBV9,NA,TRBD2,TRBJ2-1,TGTGCCAGCAGCGCCCTAGCGGGGGGGCTGGGGTATGAGCAGTTCTTC,CASSALAGGLGYEQFF
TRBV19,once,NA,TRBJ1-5,TGTGCCAGTAGTATAGGTAATCAGCCCCAGCATTTT,CASSIGNQPQHF
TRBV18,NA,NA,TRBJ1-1,TGTGCCAGCTCACCGTTTGATTATGGGACGTTAGGCACTGAAGCTTTCTTT,CASSPFDYGTLGTEAFF
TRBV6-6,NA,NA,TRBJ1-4,TGTGCCAGCAGTTACTCGGGGAATGAAAAACTGTTTTTT,CASSYSGNEKLFF
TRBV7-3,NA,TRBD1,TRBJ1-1,TGTGCCAGCAGCTTGGGACAGGGTCCTATGAACACTGAAGCTTTCTTT,CASSLGQGPMNTEAFF
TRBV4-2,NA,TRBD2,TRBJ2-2,TGTGCCAGCAGCCAAGATTTTCTAGCGGGAGAGAACACCGGGGAGCTGTTTTTT,CASSQDFLAGENTGELFF
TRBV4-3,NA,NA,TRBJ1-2,TGCGCCAGCAGCCAAGTAGACGGTATCTATGGCTACACCTTC,CASSQVDGIYGYTF
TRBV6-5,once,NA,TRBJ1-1,TGTGCCAGCGGCCCCACTGAAGCTTTCTTT,CASGPTEAFF
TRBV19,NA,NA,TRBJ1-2,TGTGCCAGTAGTATCGAGCATCTTAACTATGGCTACACCTTC,CASSIEHLNYGYTF
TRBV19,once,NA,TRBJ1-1,TGTGCCAGTAGTATAAGGGGTCTCGAGGTCGGGAACACTGAAGCTTTCTTT,CASSIRGLEVGNTEAFF
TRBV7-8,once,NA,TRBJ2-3,TGTGCCAGCAGCTCCGAGGCAGATACGCAGTATTTT,CASSSEADTQYF
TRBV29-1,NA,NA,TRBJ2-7,TGCAGCGTTCTCCGGGACTCCAAGCCTTACGAGCAGTACTTC,CSVLRDSKPYEQYF
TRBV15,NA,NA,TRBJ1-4,TGTGCCACCAGCAACAGGGCCACTAATGAAAAACTGTTTTTT,CATSNRATNEKLFF
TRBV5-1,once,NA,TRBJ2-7,TGCGCCAGCACTCTGATACCGGACAGTAACGAGCAGTACTTC,CASTLIPDSNEQYF